This entry lists 2 T cell receptor beta chains sequenced from one sample in a study of T-cell memory formation after mild COVID-19. TCRdb re-called the 5' RACE reads through MiXCR, storing one row per CDR3 protein. The data hold roughly 620,000 distinct CDR3 sequences, with about a sixth observed a single time. Sequenced input: PBMCs or a T cell subset sorted from them (not recorded which). These receptors came from an adult woman who had mild COVID-19 (a few samples of this study predate the infection). Cell type and time point are not known.

A few counts support this clonotype. The J gene is TRBJ2-2, the V gene TRBV7-2, with 9 bases matching TRBD2. CDR3 length: 17 residues. CDR1 and CDR2 (germline): SGHTA, FQGNSA. The V segment lost 1 base and the J segment 6 bases; nucleotides outside the gene matches: 9. CDR3 nucleotide sequence: TGTGCCAGCAGCTTAGGTTTTAGCGGGAGTTCTTCCGGGGAGCTGTTTTTT. Translation: CASSLGFSGSSSGELFF.

This sequence joins TRBV7-9 and TRBJ1-5; D is undetermined. The length of the CDR3 is 13 residues. From germline, CDR1 is SEHNR and CDR2 FQNEAQ (reference sequence). V lost 3 bases, J lost 4 bases, and 7 bases lay in between. The CDR3 nucleotides are TGTGCCAGCAGCTTCCTGAATAATCAGCCCCAGCATTTT. This encodes CASSFLNNQPQHF.